This T cell receptor beta chain was captured in a study of blood T cell repertoires in COVID-19. Measured with immunoSEQ multiplex PCR; TCRdb has only the in-frame clones, and not every one. The table includes roughly 140,000 clones, 76% detected once. V lost 4 bases and J lost 0, with 16 bases in between. This CDR3 spans 17 amino acids. The germline V gene has CDR1 KGHSH and CDR2 LQKENI. This chain connects TRBV18 to TRBJ1-5; D is perhaps TRBD1 (5 bases). Sequenced: peripheral blood. The sequence was collected from a woman of 80 years or more with acute or convalescent COVID-19. CDR3 residues: CASSLRDYDYSNQPQHF. Written as DNA, the CDR3 is TGTGCCAGCTCACTCAGGGACTACGATTATAGCAATCAGCCCCAGCATTTT.